This T cell receptor beta chain was identified during a study of graft-versus-host responses after intestinal transplantation. On this clone itself: Its target is unknown.

Broader study findings: Graft-versus-host to host-versus-graft clonal ratios in allografts were high in patients with graft-donor T cell macrochimerism.

Sequencing was performed with immunoSEQ multiplex PCR; in TCRdb, only in-frame clones are kept and a portion is missing. The sample includes about 96,000 clones, roughly 92% of them seen just once. V dropped 0 bases and J dropped 1; count of bases not matched to a gene: 5. Germline V lookup: CDR1 SGHTA, CDR2 FQGNSA. The CDR3 consists of 17 residues. This specimen was unstimulated CD4+ T cells sorted from spleen or lymph node cells, taken before intestinal transplant. The receptor's source is a human donor who received an intestinal transplant. V and J are TRBV7-2 and TRBJ2-3; TRBD2 agrees at 9 bases. CDR3 sequence (DNA): TGTGCCAGCAGCTTAGCGTCTAGCGGGATGGGCACAGATACGCAGTATTTT. This codes for CASSLASSGMGTDTQYF.